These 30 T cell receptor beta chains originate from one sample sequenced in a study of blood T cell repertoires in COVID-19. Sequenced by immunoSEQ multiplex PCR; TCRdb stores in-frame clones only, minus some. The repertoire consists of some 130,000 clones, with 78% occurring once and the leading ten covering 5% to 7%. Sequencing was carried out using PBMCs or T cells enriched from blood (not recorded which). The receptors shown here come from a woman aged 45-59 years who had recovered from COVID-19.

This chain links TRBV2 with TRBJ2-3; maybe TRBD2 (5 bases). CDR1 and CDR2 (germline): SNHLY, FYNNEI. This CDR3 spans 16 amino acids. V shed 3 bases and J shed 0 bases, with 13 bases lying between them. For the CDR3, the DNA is TGTGCCAGCAGTGAGACTACGGCGGCCAGCACAGATACGCAGTATTTT. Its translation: CASSETTAASTDTQYF.

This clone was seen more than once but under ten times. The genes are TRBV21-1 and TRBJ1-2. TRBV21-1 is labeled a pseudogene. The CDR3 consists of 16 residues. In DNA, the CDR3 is TGTGCCAGCAACTGGAGGAGACACCGGCGTAAGGATGGCTACACCTTC. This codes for CASNWRRHRRKDGYTF.

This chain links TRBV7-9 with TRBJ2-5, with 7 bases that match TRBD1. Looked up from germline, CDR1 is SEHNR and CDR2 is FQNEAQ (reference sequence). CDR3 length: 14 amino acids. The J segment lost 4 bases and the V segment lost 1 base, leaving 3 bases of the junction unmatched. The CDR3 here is CASSLEGGGETQYF. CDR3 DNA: TGTGCCAGCAGCTTAGAAGGGGGCGGAGAGACCCAGTACTTC.

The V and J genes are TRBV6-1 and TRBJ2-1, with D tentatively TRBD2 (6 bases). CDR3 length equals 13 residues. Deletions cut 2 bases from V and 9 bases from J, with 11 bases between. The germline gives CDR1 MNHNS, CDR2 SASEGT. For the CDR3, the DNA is TGTGCCAGCAGTGAATCGGGACTTAGTGAGCAGTTCTTC. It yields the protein CASSESGLSEQFF.

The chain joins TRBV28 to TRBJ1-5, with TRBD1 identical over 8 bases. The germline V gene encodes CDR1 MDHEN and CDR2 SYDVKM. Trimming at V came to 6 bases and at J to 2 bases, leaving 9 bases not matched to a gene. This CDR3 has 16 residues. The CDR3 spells CASRGAGGDGNQPQHF. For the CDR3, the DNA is TGTGCCAGCAGGGGCGCAGGGGGCGACGGCAATCAGCCCCAGCATTTT. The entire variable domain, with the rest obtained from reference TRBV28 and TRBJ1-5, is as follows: DVKVTQSSRYLVKRTGEKVFLECVQDMDHENMFWYRQDPGLGLRLIYFSYDVKMKEKGDIPEGYSVSREKKERFSLILESASTNQTSMYLCASRGAGGDGNQPQHFGDGTRLSIL.

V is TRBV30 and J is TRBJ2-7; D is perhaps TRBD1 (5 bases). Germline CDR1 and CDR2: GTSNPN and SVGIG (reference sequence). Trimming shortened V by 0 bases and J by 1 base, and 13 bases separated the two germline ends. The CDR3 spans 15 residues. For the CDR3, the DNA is TGTGCCTGGAGTGTACGCAGGGTAGTATCCTACGAGCAGTACTTC. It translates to CAWSVRRVVSYEQYF.

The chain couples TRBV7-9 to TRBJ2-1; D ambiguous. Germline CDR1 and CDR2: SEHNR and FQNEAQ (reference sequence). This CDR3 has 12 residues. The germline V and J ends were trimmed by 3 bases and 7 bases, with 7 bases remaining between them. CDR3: CASSFQWNEQFF. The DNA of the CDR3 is TGTGCCAGCAGCTTTCAGTGGAATGAGCAGTTCTTC.

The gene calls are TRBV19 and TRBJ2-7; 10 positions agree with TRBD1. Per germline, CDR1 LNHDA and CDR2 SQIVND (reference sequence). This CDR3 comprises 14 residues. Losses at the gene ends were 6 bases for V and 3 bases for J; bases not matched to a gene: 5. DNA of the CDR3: TGTGCCAGTAGAGCCGGGACAGGGGTCTACGAGCAGTACTTC. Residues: CASRAGTGVYEQYF.

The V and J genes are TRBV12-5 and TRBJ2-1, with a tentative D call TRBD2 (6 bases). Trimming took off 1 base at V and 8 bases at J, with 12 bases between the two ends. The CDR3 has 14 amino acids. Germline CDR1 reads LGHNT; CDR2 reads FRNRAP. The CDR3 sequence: CASGLDGGVDEQFF. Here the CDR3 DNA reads TGTGCTAGTGGTTTGGACGGAGGGGTCGATGAGCAGTTCTTC.

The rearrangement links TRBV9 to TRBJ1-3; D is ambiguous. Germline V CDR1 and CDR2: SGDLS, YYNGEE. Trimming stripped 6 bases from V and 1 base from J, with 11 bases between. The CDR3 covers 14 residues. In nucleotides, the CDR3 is TGTGCCAGCAATGGCGGAATATCTGGAAACACCATATATTTT. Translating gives CASNGGISGNTIYF.

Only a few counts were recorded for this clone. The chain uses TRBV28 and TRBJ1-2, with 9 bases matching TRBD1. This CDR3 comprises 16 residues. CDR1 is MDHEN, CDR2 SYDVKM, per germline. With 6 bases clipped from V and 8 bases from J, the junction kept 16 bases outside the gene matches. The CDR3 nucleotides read TGTGCCAGCAGCGTCGGGACAGGGCGAACCCCCAGAGGCTACACCTTC. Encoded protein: CASSVGTGRTPRGYTF.

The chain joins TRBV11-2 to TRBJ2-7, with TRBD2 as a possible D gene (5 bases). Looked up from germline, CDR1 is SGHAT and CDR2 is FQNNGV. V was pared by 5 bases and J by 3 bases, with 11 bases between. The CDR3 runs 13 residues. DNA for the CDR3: TGTGCCAGCAGCCCAGCGGACGGCTACGAGCAGTACGTC. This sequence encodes CASSPADGYEQYV.

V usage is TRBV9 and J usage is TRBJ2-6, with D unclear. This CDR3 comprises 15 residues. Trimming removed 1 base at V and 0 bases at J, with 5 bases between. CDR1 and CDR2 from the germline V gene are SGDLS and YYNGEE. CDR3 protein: CASSVFSSGANVLTF. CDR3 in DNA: TGTGCCAGCAGCGTATTTAGCTCTGGGGCCAACGTCCTGACTTTC.

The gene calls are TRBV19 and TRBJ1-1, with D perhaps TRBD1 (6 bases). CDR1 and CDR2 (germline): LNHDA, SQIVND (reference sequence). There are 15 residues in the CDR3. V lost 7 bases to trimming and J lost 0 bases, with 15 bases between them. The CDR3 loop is CASTPPGALNTEAFF. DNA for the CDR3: TGTGCCAGTACCCCCCCAGGGGCCTTGAACACTGAAGCTTTCTTT.

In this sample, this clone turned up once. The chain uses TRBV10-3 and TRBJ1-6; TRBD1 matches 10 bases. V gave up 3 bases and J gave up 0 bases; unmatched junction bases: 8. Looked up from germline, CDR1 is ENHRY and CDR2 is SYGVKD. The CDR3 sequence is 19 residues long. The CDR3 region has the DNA TGTGCCATCAGTGAAAAGTCGACAGGGGGCGCCTCCTATAATTCACCCCTCCACTTT. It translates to CAISEKSTGGASYNSPLHF.

The CDR3 sequence is CASSPAAGYLDTQYF. CDR3 nucleotide sequence: TGTGCCAGCTCACCAGCCGCGGGTTATTTGGATACGCAGTATTTT. This chain connects TRBV18 to TRBJ2-3, with D possibly being TRBD2 (5 bases). Trimming removed 2 bases at V and 6 bases at J, with 15 bases between. The CDR3 covers 15 residues. Germline CDR1 is KGHSH and CDR2 is LQKENI.

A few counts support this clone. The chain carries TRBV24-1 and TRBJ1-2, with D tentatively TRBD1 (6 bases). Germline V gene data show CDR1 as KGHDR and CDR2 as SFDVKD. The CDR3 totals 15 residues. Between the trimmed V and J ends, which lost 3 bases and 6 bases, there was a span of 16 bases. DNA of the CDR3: TGTGCCACCAGTGATCCCGTTGCACAGGGTGATGGCTACACCTTC. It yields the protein CATSDPVAQGDGYTF.

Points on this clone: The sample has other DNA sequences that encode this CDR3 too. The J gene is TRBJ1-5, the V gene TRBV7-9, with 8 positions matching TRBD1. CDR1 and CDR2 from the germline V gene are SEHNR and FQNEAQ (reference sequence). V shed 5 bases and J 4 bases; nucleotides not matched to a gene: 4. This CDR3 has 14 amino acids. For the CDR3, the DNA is TGTGCCAGCAGCCTGGGACAGGTTAATCAGCCCCAGCATTTT. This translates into CASSLGQVNQPQHF.

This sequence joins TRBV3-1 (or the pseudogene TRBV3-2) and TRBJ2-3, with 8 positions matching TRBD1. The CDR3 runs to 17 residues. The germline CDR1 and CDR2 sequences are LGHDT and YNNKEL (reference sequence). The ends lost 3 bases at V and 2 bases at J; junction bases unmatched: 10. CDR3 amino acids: CASSQVLSRGLTDTQYF. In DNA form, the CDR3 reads TGTGCCAGCAGCCAGGTACTTTCCAGGGGGCTCACAGATACGCAGTATTTT.

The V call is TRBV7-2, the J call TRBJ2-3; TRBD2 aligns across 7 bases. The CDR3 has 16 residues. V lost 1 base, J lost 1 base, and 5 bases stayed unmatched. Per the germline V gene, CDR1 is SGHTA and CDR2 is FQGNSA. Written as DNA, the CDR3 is TGTGCCAGCAGCTTAGGATTTGCGGGGGGCACAGATACGCAGTATTTT. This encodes CASSLGFAGGTDTQYF.

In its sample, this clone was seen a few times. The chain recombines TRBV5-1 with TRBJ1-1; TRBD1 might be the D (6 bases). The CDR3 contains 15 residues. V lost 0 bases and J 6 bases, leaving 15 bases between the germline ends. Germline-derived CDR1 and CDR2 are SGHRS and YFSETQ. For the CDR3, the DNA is TGCGCCAGCAGCTTGGCTACAGGGTCGGTCGCTGAAGCTTTCTTT. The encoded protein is CASSLATGSVAEAFF. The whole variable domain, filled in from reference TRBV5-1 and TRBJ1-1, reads KAGVTQTPRYLIKTRGQQVTLSCSPISGHRSVSWYQQTPGQGLQFLFEYFSETQRNKGNFPGRFSGRQFSNSRSEMNVSTLELGDSALYLCASSLATGSVAEAFFGQGTRLTVV.

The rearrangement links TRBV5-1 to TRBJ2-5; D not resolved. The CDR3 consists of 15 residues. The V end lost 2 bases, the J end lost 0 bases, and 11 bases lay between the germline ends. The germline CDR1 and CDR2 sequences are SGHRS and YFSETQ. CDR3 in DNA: TGCGCCAGCAGCTTACTCCGGGTGGACCAAGAGACCCAGTACTTC. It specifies CASSLLRVDQETQYF.

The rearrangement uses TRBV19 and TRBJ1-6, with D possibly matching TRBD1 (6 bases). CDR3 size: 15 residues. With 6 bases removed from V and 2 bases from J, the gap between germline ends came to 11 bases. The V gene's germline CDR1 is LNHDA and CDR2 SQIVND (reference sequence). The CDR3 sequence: CASRRGQAYNSPLHF. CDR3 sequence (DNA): TGTGCCAGTAGGAGGGGACAAGCCTATAATTCACCCCTCCACTTT. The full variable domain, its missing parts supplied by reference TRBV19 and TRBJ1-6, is DGGITQSPKYLFRKEGQNVTLSCEQNLNHDAMYWYRQDPGQGLRLIYYSQIVNDFQKGDIAEGYSVSREKKESFPLTVTSAQKNPTAFYLCASRRGQAYNSPLHFGNGTRLTVT.

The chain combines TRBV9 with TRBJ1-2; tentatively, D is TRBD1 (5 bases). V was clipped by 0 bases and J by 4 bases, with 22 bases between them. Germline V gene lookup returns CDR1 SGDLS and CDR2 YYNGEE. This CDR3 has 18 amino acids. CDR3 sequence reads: CASSVEAPGWGGTYGYTF. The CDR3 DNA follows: TGTGCCAGCAGCGTAGAAGCCCCCGGATGGGGAGGGACCTATGGCTACACCTTC.

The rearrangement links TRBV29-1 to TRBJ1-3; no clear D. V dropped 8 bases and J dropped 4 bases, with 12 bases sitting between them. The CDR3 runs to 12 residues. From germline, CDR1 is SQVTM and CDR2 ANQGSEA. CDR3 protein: CSTSAGGNTIYF. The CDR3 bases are TGCAGCACTTCGGCGGGGGGAAACACCATATATTTT. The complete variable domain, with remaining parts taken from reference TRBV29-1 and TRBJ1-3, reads SAVISQKPSRDICQRGTSLTIQCQVDSQVTMMFWYRQQPGQSLTLIATANQGSEATYESGFVIDKFPISRPNLTFSTLTVSNMSPEDSSIYLCSTSAGGNTIYFGEGSWLTVV.

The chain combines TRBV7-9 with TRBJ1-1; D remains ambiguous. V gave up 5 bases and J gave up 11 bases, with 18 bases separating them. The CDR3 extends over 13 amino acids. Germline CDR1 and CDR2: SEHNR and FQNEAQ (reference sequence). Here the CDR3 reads CASSPTLDGWAFF. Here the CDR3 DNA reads TGTGCCAGCAGCCCCACCCTAGACGGTTGGGCTTTCTTT.

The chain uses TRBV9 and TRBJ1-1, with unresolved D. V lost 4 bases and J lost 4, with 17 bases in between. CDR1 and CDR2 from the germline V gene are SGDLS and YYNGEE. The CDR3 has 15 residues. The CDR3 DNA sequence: TGTGCCAGCAGCAAATCACAGAGAGCTGGCACTGAAGCTTTCTTT. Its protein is CASSKSQRAGTEAFF.

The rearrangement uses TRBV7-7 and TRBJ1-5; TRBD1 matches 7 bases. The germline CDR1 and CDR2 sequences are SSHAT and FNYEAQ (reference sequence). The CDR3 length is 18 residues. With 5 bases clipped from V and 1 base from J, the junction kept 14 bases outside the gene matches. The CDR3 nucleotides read TGTGCCAGCAGCCCAGGACAGGACACAACTACAAGCAATCAGCCCCAGCATTTT. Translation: CASSPGQDTTTSNQPQHF.

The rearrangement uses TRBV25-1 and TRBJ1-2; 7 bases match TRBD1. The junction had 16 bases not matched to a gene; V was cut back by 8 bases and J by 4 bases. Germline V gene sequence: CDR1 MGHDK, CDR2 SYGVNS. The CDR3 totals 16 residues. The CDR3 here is CASSRRGRLGGYGYTF. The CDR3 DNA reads TGTGCCAGCTCTAGGAGGGGGCGCCTGGGGGGCTATGGCTACACCTTC.

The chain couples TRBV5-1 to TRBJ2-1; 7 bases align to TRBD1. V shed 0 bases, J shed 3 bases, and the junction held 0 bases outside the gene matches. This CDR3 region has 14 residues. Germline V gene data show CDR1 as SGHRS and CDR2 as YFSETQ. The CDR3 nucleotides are TGCGCCAGCAGCTTGGGGGACAGCTACAATGAGCAGTTCTTC. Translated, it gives CASSLGDSYNEQFF. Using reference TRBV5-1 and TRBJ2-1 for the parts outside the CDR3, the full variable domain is KAGVTQTPRYLIKTRGQQVTLSCSPISGHRSVSWYQQTPGQGLQFLFEYFSETQRNKGNFPGRFSGRQFSNSRSEMNVSTLELGDSALYLCASSLGDSYNEQFFGPGTRLTVL.